A selection of T cell receptor beta chains follows, all from one sample in a study of identical twins. TCRdb re-called the 5' RACE reads through MiXCR, storing one row per CDR3 protein. The top ten clones hold around 0.95% of a sample with approximately 620,000 distinct CDR3 sequences, around 8.3% of them seen once. The data also belong to a second study, concerning yellow fever vaccine responses in identical twins.

Sample: PBMCs. Source of these receptors: a woman between 18 and 30 years old in good health. The CDR3 runs from the conserved cysteine through the conserved F or W. The D gene is left open where the match is weak. The size entry is marked missing in some rows and otherwise reads once, few, many or a size class.

v_call	d_call	cdr3_length	clone_size	j_call	cdr3_nt	cdr3_aa
TRBV24-1	.	14	many	TRBJ2-1	TGTGCCACCAGTGATTCACCTCTCGGAAATGAGCAGTTCTTC	CATSDSPLGNEQFF
TRBV2	.	15	few	TRBJ1-4	TGTGCCAGCAGCCGCGAAGTTGGGCGGGGTGAAAAACTGTTTTTT	CASSREVGRGEKLFF
TRBV11-2	.	15	.	TRBJ2-1	TGTGCCAGCAGCTTTTACAGGGCCTCCTACAATGAGCAGTTCTTC	CASSFYRASYNEQFF
TRBV3-1	TRBD1	13	many	TRBJ1-2	TGTGCCAGCAGCCAGGCAGGGGGCTATGGCTACACCTTC	CASSQAGGYGYTF
TRBV7-8	.	14	few	TRBJ2-7	TGTGCCAGCAGCCTCGTCACAGGCGTCTACGAGCAGTACTTC	CASSLVTGVYEQYF
TRBV12-3/TRBV12-4	.	14	.	TRBJ2-7	TGTGCCACCTCCAGCCGAGGCAGATACTACGAGCAGTACTTC	CATSSRGRYYEQYF
TRBV11-2	TRBD1	14	few	TRBJ2-7	TGTGCCAGCAGCCCGGAGAGACAGGGGGCTAAGCAGTACTTC	CASSPERQGAKQYF
TRBV11-3	TRBD1	16	few	TRBJ2-2	TGTGCCAGCAGCATTCAACAGGGGTTGGGTTCCGGGGAGCTGTTTTTT	CASSIQQGLGSGELFF
TRBV14	.	12	many	TRBJ2-5	TGTGCCAGTCCGGGCCACCAAGAGACCCAGTACTTC	CASPGHQETQYF
TRBV25-1	TRBD1	15	few	TRBJ1-1	TGTGCCAGCAGTGAAGTAACAGGGGGCCTAACTGAAGCTTTCTTT	CASSEVTGGLTEAFF
TRBV20-1	.	10	many	TRBJ2-1	TGCAGTGCTAGCCGAAATGAGCAGTTCTTC	CSASRNEQFF
TRBV29-1	.	11	many	TRBJ2-7	TGCAGCGTTGGACAGACCTACGAGCAGTACTTC	CSVGQTYEQYF
TRBV9	.	16	.	TRBJ2-5	TGTGCCAGCAGCGGGGCTAGTTCTGGGCTTGGAGAGACCCAGTACTTC	CASSGASSGLGETQYF
TRBV29-1	TRBD2	12	few	TRBJ2-7	TGCAGCGTGGATAGCGGGGTCTACGAGCAGTACTTC	CSVDSGVYEQYF
TRBV15	TRBD2	18	few	TRBJ2-3	TGTGCCACCAGCAGCGGGCTAGCGGGAGCGGTTAGCACAGATACGCAGTATTTT	CATSSGLAGAVSTDTQYF
TRBV10-3	.	16	.	TRBJ2-7	TGTGCCATCAGTGAGTCCGGCGAGATAGTAGCCTACGAGCAGTACTTC	CAISESGEIVAYEQYF
TRBV12-3/TRBV12-4	TRBD1	13	few	TRBJ2-7	TGTGCTAGCCAGGGGGCCCGATCGGGGGAGCAGTACTTC	CASQGARSGEQYF
TRBV7-8	.	15	many	TRBJ2-7	TGTGCCAGCAGCTTAGGTCTACAGGGATACTACGAGCAGTACTTC	CASSLGLQGYYEQYF
TRBV29-1	.	13	many	TRBJ1-2	TGCAGCGTTCCAACAGGGATCTCCTATGGCTACACCTTC	CSVPTGISYGYTF
TRBV12-3/TRBV12-4	TRBD1	16	.	TRBJ1-2	TGTGCCAGCAGCCCGACTCCGGGACAGGGTAACTATGGCTACACCTTC	CASSPTPGQGNYGYTF
TRBV6-1	TRBD1	15	.	TRBJ1-1	TGTGCCAGCAGAAGACGGGACAGGGGAGGCACTGAAGCTTTCTTT	CASRRRDRGGTEAFF
TRBV2	.	13	many	TRBJ2-7	TGTGCCAGCAGTGAAGACGCGTACTACGAGCAGTACTTC	CASSEDAYYEQYF
TRBV2	TRBD1	15	.	TRBJ2-7	TGTGCCAGTAGCGAACAGGGGTCCTTCTCCTACGAGCAGTACTTC	CASSEQGSFSYEQYF
TRBV28	.	13	few	TRBJ2-1	TGTGCCACCTCCGAGGACCGCTACAATGAGCAGTTCTTC	CATSEDRYNEQFF
TRBV2	.	16	.	TRBJ2-7	TGTGCCAGCAGTGAGTACCCGACAGCGATCGGCTACGAGCAGTACTTC	CASSEYPTAIGYEQYF
TRBV25-1	TRBD1	15	.	TRBJ2-2	TGTGCCAGTACGGGGACAGAAGGAAGCACCGGGGAGCTGTTTTTT	CASTGTEGSTGELFF
TRBV6-2/TRBV6-3	.	13	.	TRBJ2-7	TGTGCCAGCAGTAAACGACAGGACTACGAGCAGTACTTC	CASSKRQDYEQYF
TRBV10-3	TRBD1	14	many	TRBJ2-1	TGTGCCATCAGACTGACAGGGGGTCACAATGAGCAGTTCTTC	CAIRLTGGHNEQFF
TRBV6-1	TRBD1	14	.	TRBJ2-5	TGTGCCAGCAGACCCCCAGGGGGTCGTGAGACCCAGTACTTC	CASRPPGGRETQYF
TRBV5-1	TRBD2	16	.	TRBJ2-7	TGCGCCAGCAGCCCCTCCGGGAGGGATGGCTACTACGAGCAGTACTTC	CASSPSGRDGYYEQYF
TRBV3-1	TRBD2	15	.	TRBJ2-3	TGTGCCAGCACCGGACTAGCGGGGGGGCCTGATACGCAGTATTTT	CASTGLAGGPDTQYF
TRBV4-3	TRBD2	16	few	TRBJ2-2	TGCGCCAGCAGCCAAGGGGCTAGCGGGCCAACCGGGGAGCTGTTTTTT	CASSQGASGPTGELFF
TRBV24-1	.	15	many	TRBJ2-3	TGTGCCACCAGTGAACTAACCGGGGACACAGATACGCAGTATTTT	CATSELTGDTDTQYF
TRBV7-2	.	15	few	TRBJ2-1	TGTGCCAGCAGCTTAGTCGGCGGGCACAACAATGAGCAGTTCTTC	CASSLVGGHNNEQFF
TRBV3-1	TRBD1	16	.	TRBJ1-6	TGTGCCAGCAGACCGTCAGGGGGCGGCGTTGATTCACCCCTCCACTTT	CASRPSGGGVDSPLHF
TRBV12-3/TRBV12-4	TRBD1	15	.	TRBJ1-6	TGTGCCAGCAGTTCTTTTGGGACAGCTGGCTCACCCCTCCACTTT	CASSSFGTAGSPLHF
TRBV4-1	TRBD2	13	.	TRBJ2-4	TGCGCCAGCAGCCAAGGGGGGGGAAACATTCAGTACTTC	CASSQGGGNIQYF
TRBV27	.	16	.	TRBJ2-7	TGTGCCAGCAGCTCCGTCAGGGAAATTTCCTCCTACGAGCAGTACTTC	CASSSVREISSYEQYF
TRBV6-1	TRBD1	16	many	TRBJ2-1	TGTGCCAGCAGTCGCGGGCCGGGACAGGGGCTGAATGAGCAGTTCTTC	CASSRGPGQGLNEQFF
TRBV6-5	.	17	.	TRBJ1-1	TGTGCCAGCAGTTACAGCCCGACAGGCTTCTTGAACACTGAAGCTTTCTTT	CASSYSPTGFLNTEAFF
TRBV9	.	14	many	TRBJ1-2	TGTGCCAGCAGCGCCCCGGCAGGGGAATTTGGCTACACCTTC	CASSAPAGEFGYTF